Each of the 7 T cell receptor beta chains below was sequenced from the same sample in a study of T-cell memory formation after mild COVID-19. TCRdb called the 5' RACE reads again in MiXCR, with one record for every CDR3 protein. The sample records under 300,000 distinct CDR3 sequences, approximately 9% being singletons. Sequencing was carried out using PBMCs or a T cell subset sorted from them (not recorded which). These TCRs come from a man aged 18 to 30 who had mild COVID-19 (a few samples of this study predate the infection). Cell type and time point are not known.

The genes are TRBV7-2 and TRBJ2-7; D ambiguous. The V and J ends lost 4 bases and 5 bases respectively, with 6 bases between them. This CDR3 is built from 11 residues. Germline lookup yields CDR1 SGHTA and CDR2 FQGNSA. The CDR3 DNA reads TGTGCCAGCAGCTCGACAAACGAGCAGTACTTC. As protein: CASSSTNEQYF.

This clonotype occurred many times. The chain is built from TRBV12-3 or TRBV12-4 and TRBJ1-1, with D tentatively TRBD1 (5 bases). CDR3 size: 13 residues. The V and J ends lost 1 base and 6 bases respectively, with 9 bases between them. CDR3 sequence reads: CASSLGGFAEAFF. CDR3 nucleotides: TGTGCCAGCAGTTTAGGGGGCTTTGCTGAAGCTTTCTTT.

Worth noting for this clonotype: A much more abundant neighbour one base away suggests this may be a read error. The chain employs TRBV7-9 and TRBJ2-3, with 9 bases that match TRBD2. The CDR3 runs to 15 residues. V lost 6 bases, J lost 3 bases, and 7 bases stayed unmatched. CDR1 and CDR2 from the germline V gene are SEHNR and FQNEAQ (reference sequence). CDR3 DNA sequence: TGTGCCAGCAGTTTGACTAGCGGAGAAACAGATACGCAGTATTTT. This codes for CASSLTSGETDTQYF.

This chain joins TRBV4-3 and TRBJ2-1, with D maybe TRBD1 (6 bases). The V gene lost 1 base and the J gene lost 0 bases, with 13 bases spanning the gap. Germline V gene data show CDR1 as LGHNA and CDR2 as YSLEER. The CDR3 loop spans 17 amino acids. DNA of the CDR3: TGCGCCAGCAGCCAAGGGGTGGGGGCCGGCTCCTACAATGAGCAGTTCTTC. Translated, it gives CASSQGVGAGSYNEQFF.

This clonotype occurred many times. The rearrangement links TRBV6-5 to TRBJ1-1; a possible D gene is TRBD1 (6 bases). This CDR3 is 15 amino acids long. Germline V gene lookup returns CDR1 MNHEY and CDR2 SVGAGI. The V end lost 6 bases, the J end lost 0 bases, and 14 bases lay between the germline ends. CDR3 nucleotides: TGTGCCAGCAGGCCTAACAGGGACATGAACACTGAAGCTTTCTTT. This codes for CASRPNRDMNTEAFF.

J is TRBJ1-2 and V is TRBV6-5; D is ambiguous. Trimming took off 8 bases at V and 4 bases at J, with 17 bases between the two ends. CDR1 and CDR2 from the germline V gene are MNHEY and SVGAGI. CDR3 size: 14 residues. The CDR3 region has the DNA TGTGCCAGCGCTCAAGACCGTCGCGGCTATGGCTACACCTTC. It yields the protein CASAQDRRGYGYTF.

The V and J genes are TRBV4-1 and TRBJ2-7; possible D gene TRBD2, 7 bases. The CDR3 spans 16 residues. With 5 bases removed from V and 2 bases from J, the gap between germline ends came to 19 bases. The germline CDR1 and CDR2 sequences are MGHRA and YSYEKL. The CDR3 loop reads CASSVGGGAATYEQYF. The CDR3 DNA reads TGCGCCAGCAGCGTGGGGGGGGGGGCAGCGACCTACGAGCAGTACTTC.